These 10 T cell receptor beta chains were sequenced from one sample in a study of T cells in Graves' hyperthyroidism and ophthalmopathy (dated by TCRdb to the late 2010s). Library generation was performed with multiplex PCR. The instrument was an Illumina HiSeq 2000. The TCR beta CDR3 regions were amplified from RNA transcripts. The TCR CDR3 was subjected to a first round of RT-PCR using the HTBI primer set and the Qiagen OneStep RT-PCR kit. TCRdb ran its own pipeline on the public reads, namely fastp trimming at Q25 and MiXCR clone calling, and kept in-frame beta chains. Identical CDR3 protein sequences are pooled into one entry, listed with their most common genes and DNA. The sample profile shows almost 250,000 distinct CDR3 sequences; approximately 25% of them were found once. Together, the top ten hold roughly 32% of the sample. Sequenced: blood. The receptors derive from a woman aged 40 to 50 with Graves' ophthalmopathy.

This clonotype was counted a few times. A much larger clone differs by one base, so this may be a read error. The chain is built from TRBV10-3 and TRBJ2-7; D ambiguous. This CDR3 spans 15 amino acids. The V end was cut by 10 bases, the J end by 0 bases, with 19 bases between. CDR1 and CDR2 from the germline V gene are ENHRY and SYGVKD. DNA for the CDR3: TGTGCCACCACTCGAGTCCGGTTCTCCTCCTACGAGCAGTACTTC. Encoded protein: CATTRVRFSSYEQYF.

This clonotype was recorded many times. This chain connects TRBV6-1 to TRBJ2-7; no reliable D call. The length of the CDR3 is 18 residues. The V and J ends lost 0 bases and 0 bases respectively, with 18 bases between them. The germline gives CDR1 MNHNS, CDR2 SASEGT. The CDR3 bases are TGTGCCAGCAGTGAAGCGCTGGCGACGTCAAAAAGCTCCTACGAGCAGTACTTC. It translates to CASSEALATSKSSYEQYF.

This clonotype was observed at least ten times. One end of the junction does not line up with germline, which may come from a read error. This chain uses TRBV5-1 with TRBJ1-1; unclear D gene. The CDR3 is 13 amino acids. The germline V gene encodes CDR1 SGHRS and CDR2 YFSETQ. The CDR3 loop is CASSLRVNTEAFF. The CDR3 bases are TGTGCCAGCAGTTTACGCGTGAACACTGAAGCTTTCTTT.

Ten or more counts support this clonotype. The chain employs TRBV15 and TRBJ2-7; D call uncertain. The V gene's germline CDR1 is LNHNV and CDR2 YYDKDF (reference sequence). V lost 0 bases and J lost 6, with 9 bases in between. The CDR3 covers 13 residues. Written as DNA, the CDR3 is TGTGCCACCAGCAGAGATCCCCTGAGCGAGCAGTACTTC. Translation gives CATSRDPLSEQYF.

Ten or more counts support this clonotype. J is TRBJ2-5 and V is TRBV11-3, with 15 bases identical to TRBD2. CDR3 length: 18 residues. The germline V gene has CDR1 SGHNT and CDR2 YENEEA. V lost 5 bases and J lost 5; bases outside the gene matches: 12. The chain's CDR3 is CASSPRRTSGRAGETQYF. The CDR3 region has the DNA TGTGCCAGCAGCCCAAGACGGACTAGCGGGAGGGCCGGGGAGACCCAGTACTTC.

In its sample, this clonotype was seen many times. This chain joins TRBV28 and TRBJ2-7; TRBD1 aligns across 8 bases. J was trimmed by 2 bases and V by 5 bases; bases with no gene match: 5. The germline V gene encodes CDR1 MDHEN and CDR2 SYDVKM. This CDR3 spans 14 amino acids. The CDR3 sequence: CASSNRGMTYEQYF. In DNA form, the CDR3 reads TGTGCCAGCAGTAACAGGGGGATGACCTACGAGCAGTACTTC.

This chain joins TRBV28 and TRBJ1-3; 9 bases agree with TRBD1. This CDR3 has 15 residues. Trimming cost V 11 bases and J 4 bases; bases outside gene matches: 12. Germline loops: CDR1 MDHEN, CDR2 SYDVKM. CDR3 nucleotides: TGTGCCGCCCAGTTACAGGGGGCTAGAGGAAACACCATATATTTT. Protein product: CAAQLQGARGNTIYF.

This clonotype appeared many times. The chain recombines TRBV6-1 with TRBJ1-5; no definite D call. With 2 bases removed from V and 8 bases from J, the gap between germline ends came to 4 bases. This CDR3 spans 11 amino acids. The germline V gene has CDR1 MNHNS and CDR2 SASEGT. CDR3 residues: CASSEMKPQHF. In DNA, the CDR3 is TGTGCCAGCAGTGAAATGAAGCCCCAGCATTTT.

This clonotype was seen ten or more times. The chain carries TRBV6-1 and TRBJ2-5, with a possible D match to TRBD1 (7 bases). The ends were cut back, 4 bases at V and 7 bases at J, with 16 bases in the middle. CDR3 size: 14 residues. Germline CDR1 MNHNS, CDR2 SASEGT. DNA for the CDR3: TGTGCCAGCAGTGGGTGGAGGGGGCCAGGGACCCAGTACTTC. This sequence encodes CASSGWRGPGTQYF.

A note on this clonotype: A read error may explain this, as a much larger clone is one base away. In DNA form, the CDR3 reads TGTGCCACATCCACTGACAGGGGGTTCAACGAGCAGTACGTC. It encodes CATSTDRGFNEQYV. The chain combines TRBV2 with TRBJ2-7; 9 nucleotides agree with TRBD1. CDR3 length equals 14 residues. The germline V gene encodes CDR1 SNHLY and CDR2 FYNNEI. With 10 bases clipped from V and 5 bases from J, the junction kept 12 bases outside the gene matches.